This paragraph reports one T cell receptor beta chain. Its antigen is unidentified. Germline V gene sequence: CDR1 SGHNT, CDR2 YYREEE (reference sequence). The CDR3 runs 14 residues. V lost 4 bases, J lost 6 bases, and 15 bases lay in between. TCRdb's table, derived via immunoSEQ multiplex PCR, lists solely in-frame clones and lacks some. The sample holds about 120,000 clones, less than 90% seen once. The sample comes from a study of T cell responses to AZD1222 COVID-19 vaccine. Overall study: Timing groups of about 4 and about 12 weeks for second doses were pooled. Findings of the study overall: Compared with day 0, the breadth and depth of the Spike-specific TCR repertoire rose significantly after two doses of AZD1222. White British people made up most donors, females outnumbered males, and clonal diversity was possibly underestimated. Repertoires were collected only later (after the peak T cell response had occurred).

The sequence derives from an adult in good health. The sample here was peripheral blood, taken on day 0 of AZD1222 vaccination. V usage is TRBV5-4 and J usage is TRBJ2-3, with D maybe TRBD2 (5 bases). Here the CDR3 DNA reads TGTGCCAGCAGCGGAGACCCGGAGGAGGATACGCAGTATTTT. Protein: CASSGDPEEDTQYF.